This T cell receptor (beta chain) stems from a study of T cells in Graves' hyperthyroidism and ophthalmopathy. Study results and limitations: Using 13 V-J features, a model discriminated ophthalmopathy from stable hyperthyroidism.

CDR1 and CDR2 from the germline V gene are PRHDT and FYEKMQ (reference sequence). The CDR3 loop spans 15 amino acids. The junction had 9 bases not matched to a gene; V was cut back by 5 bases and J by 6 bases. TCR beta CDR3 regions were amplified from RNA transcripts. HTBI primers drove first-round RT-PCR of the TCR CDR3. Using its own MiXCR run on the multiplex PCR reads, TCRdb lists one record per CDR3 protein. The sample holds 500,000 to 550,000 distinct CDR3 sequences, around 21% seen once. This clonotype was found many times. The antigen remains unidentified. Sequencing was carried out using blood. The receptor comes from a man between 18 and 35 years old with Graves' hyperthyroidism. The chain carries TRBV13 and TRBJ1-2, with TRBD1 matching 10 bases. The chain's CDR3 is CASSPLGGQGNGYTF. Here the CDR3 DNA reads TGTGCCAGCAGCCCTCTCGGGGGACAGGGGAATGGCTACACCTTC.